This T cell receptor beta chain is drawn from a study of sequential checkpoint blockade in melanoma. Study-level information: Patients were randomized 1:1 to nivolumab-then-ipilimumab or ipilimumab-then-nivolumab first-line. Maintenance nivolumab came after either treatment sequence.

Per germline, CDR1 LNHDA and CDR2 SQIVND (reference sequence). The CDR3 is 15 residues long. V gave up 5 bases and J gave up 5 bases; unmatched junction bases: 7. Described treatment: randomized to nivolumab then ipilimumab (arm A) or the reverse (arm B). Live CD3+CD8+ CD19− CD56− cells were sorted from PBMCs. This clone showed up just a few times. The protocol was immunoSEQ multiplex PCR, while the TCRdb copy is restricted to in-frame clones and leaves out a portion. The data show roughly 6,900 clones, roughly three fifths seen once. The sequence was collected from a human donor with melanoma. Sequenced here: CD8+ T cells sorted from blood (inferred from file names), sampled from a patient given nivolumab and ipilimumab in sequence. V and J are TRBV19 and TRBJ2-7; 12 bases fit TRBD2. The CDR3 DNA sequence: TGTGCCAGTAGTCCGACTAGCGGGAGCCTGGACGAGCAGTACTTC. This sequence encodes CASSPTSGSLDEQYF.